The 17 T cell receptor beta chains below were found in one sample sequenced in a study of shared clonotypes between healthy human individuals. The repertoire was sequenced with immunoSEQ multiplex PCR; TCRdb's copy has only in-frame clones and lacks some. The data show 330,000 or so clones, with less than 85% seen just once and approximately 10% held by the top ten. The source material was memory CD4+ T cells sorted from blood. This sample's subset: CD45RA-negative fraction. These receptors all stem from a man younger than 45 in good health.

This chain connects TRBV10-2 to TRBJ2-1, with D tentatively TRBD1 (5 bases). Looked up from germline, CDR1 is WSHSY and CDR2 is SAAADI. The CDR3 loop spans 12 amino acids. V was cut by 4 bases and J by 11 bases, with 12 bases left in between. The CDR3 nucleotides are TGCGCCAGCAGTGGGGGTGGGGCCCAGCAGTTCTTC. Protein sequence: CASSGGGAQQFF.

This clone has a single count. The CDR3 DNA sequence: TGTGCCAGCAGTTGGGCAGGGGCAGATACGCAGTATTTT. Translating gives CASSWAGADTQYF. This chain uses TRBV27 with TRBJ2-3, with D perhaps matching TRBD1 (6 bases). The V and J ends lost 4 bases and 4 bases respectively, with 9 bases between them. The CDR3 covers 13 residues. Germline V gives CDR1 MNHEY, CDR2 SMNVEV (reference sequence).

The chain couples TRBV11-2 to TRBJ1-6; 10 bases fit TRBD1. V shed 5 bases, J shed 9 bases, and the junction held 7 bases outside the gene matches. The germline V gene has CDR1 SGHAT and CDR2 FQNNGV. The CDR3 consists of 15 residues. The DNA for the CDR3 is TGTGCCAGCAGCGCCAGACAGGGGGCGGGTTCACCCCTCCACTTT. Translating gives CASSARQGAGSPLHF.

The J gene is TRBJ1-2, the V gene TRBV2; D possibly corresponds to TRBD1 (6 bases). V was cut by 8 bases and J by 3 bases, with 10 bases left in between. The CDR3 sequence is 12 residues long. Germline V gene sequence: CDR1 SNHLY, CDR2 FYNNEI. DNA for the CDR3: TGTGCCAGCGGTCGGACAGACTATGGCTACACCTTC. It codes for CASGRTDYGYTF.

This chain uses TRBV5-1 with TRBJ2-1; 8 bases line up with TRBD2. Trimming cost V 3 bases and J 0 bases; bases outside gene matches: 8. The CDR3 is 17 residues long. Germline loops: CDR1 SGHRS, CDR2 YFSETQ. The CDR3 here is CASSSFLAGFSYNEQFF. CDR3 nucleotide sequence: TGCGCCAGCAGCTCTTTCCTAGCGGGCTTCTCCTACAATGAGCAGTTCTTC. Combining the CDR3 with reference TRBV5-1 and TRBJ2-1 gives the whole variable domain KAGVTQTPRYLIKTRGQQVTLSCSPISGHRSVSWYQQTPGQGLQFLFEYFSETQRNKGNFPGRFSGRQFSNSRSEMNVSTLELGDSALYLCASSSFLAGFSYNEQFFGPGTRLTVL.

The chain is built from TRBV10-3 and TRBJ1-4, with D uncertain. Germline-derived CDR1 and CDR2 are ENHRY and SYGVKD. The CDR3 extends over 15 amino acids. V lost 0 bases, J lost 5 bases, and 10 bases lay in between. Here the CDR3 DNA reads TGTGCCATCAGTGAGTCAAAGGCAGAGAATGAAAAACTGTTTTTT. Its translation is CAISESKAENEKLFF.

The chain joins TRBV25-1 to TRBJ2-1; no definite D call. V lost 4 bases and J lost 5, with 9 bases in between. Germline CDR1 MGHDK, CDR2 SYGVNS. The CDR3 spans 13 residues. Here the CDR3 reads CASSAAKHNEQFF. In DNA form, the CDR3 reads TGTGCCAGCAGTGCCGCAAAGCACAATGAGCAGTTCTTC.

CDR3 DNA sequence: TGTGCCAGTAGCCGAATCCGTCAGCCCCAGCATTTT. Amino acids: CASSRIRQPQHF. The chain links TRBV19 to TRBJ1-5; D unclear. CDR1 is LNHDA, CDR2 SQIVND, per germline (reference sequence). V was cut by 6 bases and J by 6 bases, with 9 bases left in between. This CDR3 spans 12 amino acids.

This chain connects TRBV6-1 to TRBJ2-7, with D unresolved. The V end was cut by 5 bases, the J end by 4 bases, with 6 bases between. The CDR3 totals 11 residues. Germline CDR1 and CDR2: MNHNS and SASEGT. CDR3: CASSRDYEQYF. The CDR3 DNA reads as TGTGCCAGCAGTAGAGATTACGAGCAGTACTTC.

This chain uses TRBV14 with TRBJ2-3; no reliable D call. The CDR3 is made up of 13 amino acids. V was clipped by 2 bases and J by 5 bases, with 8 bases between them. Germline loops: CDR1 SGHDN, CDR2 FVKESK. CDR3 sequence (DNA): TGTGCCAGCAGCCAAAGCTACGTAGATACGCAGTATTTT. Protein sequence: CASSQSYVDTQYF.

The sample holds one count of this clone. This chain joins TRBV9 and TRBJ2-6, with TRBD1 matching over 7 bases. The V gene's germline CDR1 is SGDLS and CDR2 YYNGEE. The ends lost 6 bases at V and 0 bases at J; junction bases unmatched: 6. The CDR3 is 16 amino acids. CDR3 in amino acids: CASTPQGVSGANVLTF. CDR3 DNA sequence: TGTGCCAGCACCCCCCAGGGGGTCTCTGGGGCCAACGTCCTGACTTTC.

This chain uses TRBV19 with TRBJ1-5, with D hard to call. V was pared by 2 bases and J by 0 bases, with 11 bases between. From germline, CDR1 is LNHDA and CDR2 SQIVND (reference sequence). CDR3 length equals 16 residues. The chain's CDR3 is CASSITRTDSNQPQHF. As DNA, the CDR3 is TGTGCCAGTAGTATAACCAGGACCGATAGCAATCAGCCCCAGCATTTT.

CDR3 in amino acids: CASSSAWTENSYEQYF. The CDR3 coding sequence is TGTGCCAGCAGCAGTGCGTGGACGGAAAACTCCTACGAGCAGTACTTC. The chain combines TRBV11-2 with TRBJ2-7; D remains ambiguous. The CDR3 loop spans 16 amino acids. The germline gives CDR1 SGHAT, CDR2 FQNNGV. V lost 5 bases to trimming and J lost 0 bases, with 17 bases between them.

DNA for the CDR3: TGTGCCAGCAGTAGGGGGACTAGCGGGAGGATTAGTGAGCAGTTCTTC. The encoded protein is CASSRGTSGRISEQFF. The rearrangement uses TRBV2 and TRBJ2-1; 15 bases are shared with TRBD2. V was clipped by 5 bases and J by 9 bases; unmatched bases: 8. Germline V gives CDR1 SNHLY, CDR2 FYNNEI. This CDR3 region has 16 residues.

The chain is built from TRBV27 and TRBJ2-5; no clear D gene. The CDR3 contains 15 residues. The germline V gene has CDR1 MNHEY and CDR2 SMNVEV (reference sequence). Between the trimmed V and J ends, which lost 4 bases and 2 bases, there was a span of 14 bases. CDR3 residues: CASSSALRDQETQYF. CDR3 sequence (DNA): TGTGCCAGCAGTTCCGCCCTTAGAGATCAAGAGACCCAGTACTTC.

The chain combines TRBV29-1 with TRBJ1-4; 8 bases map to TRBD1. Germline V gives CDR1 SQVTM, CDR2 ANQGSEA. Trimming at V came to 5 bases and at J to 3 bases, leaving 2 bases not matched to a gene. This CDR3 is built from 13 residues. CDR3 nucleotide sequence: TGCAGCGTTCGGGACAGGTCTAATGAAAAACTGTTTTTT. Its protein is CSVRDRSNEKLFF.

The J gene is TRBJ2-7, the V gene TRBV7-3, with D perhaps TRBD2 (5 bases). V lost 0 bases and J 3 bases, leaving 21 bases between the germline ends. The length of the CDR3 is 18 residues. Germline V gives CDR1 SGHTA, CDR2 FQGTGA. The CDR3: CASSLTRTDEGKVYEQYF. The CDR3 DNA reads TGTGCCAGCAGCTTAACCCGGACGGACGAGGGTAAAGTCTACGAGCAGTACTTC.